This T cell receptor (beta chain) was captured by sequencing in a study of post-analysis software for immune sequencing data. Across the study: The courses of disease that were included comprised relapsing-remitting, secondary progressive and progressive-relapsing multiple sclerosis. Study-wide findings and caveats: Five TRBV segments, including TRBV5-6, TRBV5-1 and TRBV20-1, were more frequent in patients than controls.

Germline V gives CDR1 SQVTM, CDR2 ANQGSEA. V was cut by 4 bases and J by 9 bases, with 20 bases left in between. The CDR3 is 14 amino acids. This clonotype turned up a few times. Antigen specificity is unknown. Unique-molecular-identifier-tagged TCR beta cDNA libraries were used. TCRdb analysed the PCR reads with MiXCR anew, one entry per CDR3 protein. The repertoire has 350,000 to 500,000 distinct CDR3 sequences, approximately 42% of them found once; the top ten carry under 9%. The TCR comes from a girl aged 2 to 10 with multiple sclerosis. The chain has TRBV29-1 and TRBJ2-3; D gene unclear. Input material: blood. CDR3 loop: CSVADTSAYRTQYF. The CDR3 nucleotides read TGCAGCGTTGCAGACACCTCGGCTTATCGAACGCAGTATTTT.